Listed below are T cell receptor beta chains from one sample, sequenced in a study of neoadjuvant anti-PD-1 for oral cavity cancer. This table comes from immunoSEQ multiplex PCR, and its TCRdb copy is limited to in-frame clones, with some not included. This sample has tens of thousands of clones; roughly 84% occur once, and the top ten carry just over 2.5%. The material was PBMCs, obtained before nivolumab (anti-PD-1) treatment. These receptors all stem from a person between 40 and 80 years old with oral cavity squamous cell carcinoma. CDR3s include the opening cysteine and the closing phenylalanine or tryptophan. Each record gives: D gene, clone size, V gene, J gene, CDR3 protein, CDR3 DNA. A D gene is named only where the DNA matches it firmly. Rows give clone size only sometimes, using once, few, many, or a class for an expanded clone.

D gene: .; clone size: few; V gene: TRBV29-1; J gene: TRBJ1-3; CDR3 protein: CSYLAGNTIYF; CDR3 DNA: TGCAGCTACTTGGCGGGAAACACCATATATTTT
D gene: .; clone size: .; V gene: TRBV18; J gene: TRBJ2-5; CDR3 protein: CASSPRLQETQYF; CDR3 DNA: TGTGCCAGCTCACCGAGACTCCAAGAGACCCAGTACTTC
D gene: .; clone size: .; V gene: TRBV7-2; J gene: TRBJ2-1; CDR3 protein: CASSLLVGSYNEQFF; CDR3 DNA: TGTGCCAGCAGCTTACTGGTTGGGTCCTACAATGAGCAGTTCTTC
D gene: .; clone size: few; V gene: TRBV6-1; J gene: TRBJ1-2; CDR3 protein: CASSESGSYGYTF; CDR3 DNA: TGTGCCAGCAGTGAATCGGGGAGCTATGGCTACACCTTC
D gene: .; clone size: .; V gene: TRBV12-5; J gene: TRBJ1-1; CDR3 protein: CASGPETSNTEAFF; CDR3 DNA: TGTGCTAGTGGTCCCGAGACTTCGAACACTGAAGCTTTCTTT
D gene: .; clone size: .; V gene: TRBV6-5; J gene: TRBJ1-4; CDR3 protein: CASSYSGGLEF; CDR3 DNA: TGTGCCAGCAGTTACTCAGGAGGGTTAGAATTT
D gene: TRBD2; clone size: .; V gene: TRBV27; J gene: TRBJ2-1; CDR3 protein: CASKSPASGLNEQFF; CDR3 DNA: TGTGCCAGCAAGTCCCCCGCTAGCGGCCTCAATGAGCAGTTCTTC
D gene: .; clone size: .; V gene: TRBV6-5; J gene: TRBJ2-3; CDR3 protein: CASSYARPDTQYF; CDR3 DNA: TGTGCCAGCAGTTACGCGCGCCCAGATACGCAGTATTTT
D gene: TRBD1; clone size: .; V gene: TRBV6-4; J gene: TRBJ2-3; CDR3 protein: CASSNSQGDTQYF; CDR3 DNA: TGTGCCAGCAGTAACTCACAGGGGGATACGCAGTATTTT
D gene: .; clone size: few; V gene: TRBV6-1; J gene: TRBJ1-6; CDR3 protein: CASSGSGGSPLHF; CDR3 DNA: TGTGCCAGCAGCGGTTCAGGAGGGTCACCCCTCCACTTT
D gene: .; clone size: once; V gene: TRBV30; J gene: TRBJ2-7; CDR3 protein: CAWSVQGRGFYEQYF; CDR3 DNA: TGTGCCTGGAGTGTACAGGGACGGGGATTCTACGAGCAGTACTTC
D gene: .; clone size: .; V gene: TRBV14; J gene: TRBJ1-1; CDR3 protein: CASSLAGGSNTEAFF; CDR3 DNA: TGTGCCAGCAGCCTAGCGGGGGGATCGAACACTGAAGCTTTCTTT
D gene: .; clone size: .; V gene: TRBV10-1; J gene: TRBJ1-5; CDR3 protein: CASHGGTYQPQHF; CDR3 DNA: TGCGCCAGCCATGGGGGCACTTATCAGCCCCAGCATTTT
D gene: TRBD1; clone size: .; V gene: TRBV30; J gene: TRBJ1-5; CDR3 protein: CAWSVQGNQPQHF; CDR3 DNA: TGTGCCTGGAGTGTACAGGGGAATCAGCCCCAGCATTTT
D gene: .; clone size: .; V gene: TRBV19; J gene: TRBJ1-2; CDR3 protein: CASSTLEGLTLDGYTF; CDR3 DNA: TGTGCCAGTAGCACCCTGGAGGGCCTAACACTCGATGGCTACACCTTC
D gene: .; clone size: .; V gene: TRBV6-6; J gene: TRBJ1-2; CDR3 protein: CASSYLPAADGYTF; CDR3 DNA: TGTGCCAGCAGTTACCTCCCCGCCGCGGATGGCTACACCTTC
D gene: TRBD2; clone size: .; V gene: TRBV6-4; J gene: TRBJ2-1; CDR3 protein: CASSLAEYNEQFF; CDR3 DNA: TGTGCCAGCAGTCTAGCGGAGTACAATGAGCAGTTCTTC
D gene: .; clone size: .; V gene: TRBV11-3; J gene: TRBJ1-3; CDR3 protein: CASSLDRMAYSGNTIYF; CDR3 DNA: TGTGCCAGCAGCTTAGATCGGATGGCCTACTCTGGAAACACCATATATTTT
D gene: .; clone size: .; V gene: TRBV2; J gene: TRBJ1-5; CDR3 protein: CASTFIGNQPQHF; CDR3 DNA: TGTGCCAGCACTTTTATAGGCAATCAGCCCCAGCATTTT
D gene: .; clone size: .; V gene: TRBV5-4; J gene: TRBJ2-3; CDR3 protein: CASSFRVSSESTDTQYF; CDR3 DNA: TGTGCCAGCAGCTTCAGGGTATCTTCAGAGAGCACAGATACGCAGTATTTT
D gene: .; clone size: .; V gene: TRBV7-3; J gene: TRBJ2-7; CDR3 protein: CASSLRPGSSYEQYF; CDR3 DNA: TGTGCCAGCAGCTTAAGGCCCGGGAGCTCCTACGAGCAGTACTTC
D gene: .; clone size: .; V gene: TRBV27; J gene: TRBJ2-7; CDR3 protein: CASSRPGLYYEQYF; CDR3 DNA: TGTGCCAGCAGCCGCCCCGGACTTTACTACGAGCAGTACTTC
D gene: .; clone size: few; V gene: TRBV7-9; J gene: TRBJ1-2; CDR3 protein: CASSFGGYGYTF; CDR3 DNA: TGTGCCAGCAGCTTCGGCGGTTATGGCTACACCTTC
D gene: TRBD1; clone size: .; V gene: TRBV7-2; J gene: TRBJ2-5; CDR3 protein: CASRRQGAYETQYF; CDR3 DNA: TGTGCCAGCAGGCGACAGGGGGCCTACGAGACCCAGTACTTC
D gene: .; clone size: .; V gene: TRBV18; J gene: TRBJ2-2; CDR3 protein: CASSPRAVANTGELFF; CDR3 DNA: TGTGCCAGCTCACCAAGGGCCGTCGCGAACACCGGGGAGCTGTTTTTT
D gene: TRBD1; clone size: .; V gene: TRBV27; J gene: TRBJ1-2; CDR3 protein: CASSLRTGGFHGYTF; CDR3 DNA: TGTGCCAGCAGTCTACGGACAGGGGGCTTTCATGGCTACACCTTC
D gene: TRBD2; clone size: .; V gene: TRBV2; J gene: TRBJ2-3; CDR3 protein: CASSEGGGFADTQYF; CDR3 DNA: TGTGCCAGCAGTGAAGGGGGGGGGTTCGCAGATACGCAGTATTTT
D gene: .; clone size: .; V gene: TRBV5-5; J gene: TRBJ2-1; CDR3 protein: CASSLGLVGSSEQFF; CDR3 DNA: TGTGCCAGCAGCTTGGGACTAGTGGGTTCAAGTGAGCAGTTCTTC
D gene: TRBD1; clone size: .; V gene: TRBV19; J gene: TRBJ2-3; CDR3 protein: CASSLGLRTGGDTQYF; CDR3 DNA: TGTGCCAGTAGTCTTGGCCTACGGACAGGAGGAGATACGCAGTATTTT
D gene: TRBD1; clone size: .; V gene: TRBV7-6; J gene: TRBJ2-7; CDR3 protein: CASRLLRSGQGEQYF; CDR3 DNA: TGTGCCAGCAGACTACTCAGGTCGGGACAGGGCGAGCAGTACTTC
D gene: .; clone size: once; V gene: TRBV19; J gene: TRBJ1-1; CDR3 protein: CASRRDPEGPMNTEAFF; CDR3 DNA: TGTGCCAGTAGACGGGACCCCGAGGGTCCAATGAACACTGAAGCTTTCTTT
D gene: .; clone size: .; V gene: TRBV27; J gene: TRBJ1-1; CDR3 protein: CASSPLLQTMLDTEAFF; CDR3 DNA: TGTGCCAGCAGTCCCCTCCTCCAAACTATGTTGGACACTGAAGCTTTCTTT
D gene: TRBD2; clone size: .; V gene: TRBV9; J gene: TRBJ2-1; CDR3 protein: CASSVLAGVANEQFF; CDR3 DNA: TGTGCCAGCAGCGTCCTAGCGGGAGTAGCCAATGAGCAGTTCTTC
D gene: .; clone size: .; V gene: TRBV6-5; J gene: TRBJ1-1; CDR3 protein: CASRSTALNTEAFF; CDR3 DNA: TGTGCCAGCAGGTCGACAGCCTTGAACACTGAAGCTTTCTTT
D gene: .; clone size: medium-sized; V gene: TRBV27; J gene: TRBJ2-1; CDR3 protein: CASSHRGGGEQFF; CDR3 DNA: TGTGCCAGCAGCCACAGGGGGGGAGGTGAGCAGTTCTTC
D gene: TRBD2; clone size: .; V gene: TRBV5-1; J gene: TRBJ2-1; CDR3 protein: CASSLELAGVGEQFF; CDR3 DNA: TGCGCCAGCAGCTTGGAACTAGCGGGAGTCGGTGAGCAGTTCTTC
D gene: .; clone size: .; V gene: TRBV30; J gene: TRBJ1-3; CDR3 protein: CAWSVLPGRSFGTIYF; CDR3 DNA: TGTGCCTGGAGTGTCCTCCCGGGACGATCTTTTGGGACCATATATTTT
D gene: TRBD1; clone size: .; V gene: TRBV7-2; J gene: TRBJ1-1; CDR3 protein: CASRGRQGTTEAFF; CDR3 DNA: TGTGCCAGCAGGGGTCGACAGGGGACCACTGAAGCTTTCTTT
D gene: .; clone size: .; V gene: TRBV7-9; J gene: TRBJ1-6; CDR3 protein: CASSSSKRGTYNSPLHF; CDR3 DNA: TGTGCCAGCAGCTCCTCCAAAAGGGGAACCTATAATTCACCCCTCCACTTT
D gene: .; clone size: few; V gene: TRBV5-8; J gene: TRBJ1-1; CDR3 protein: CASSGGLEQVNTEAFF; CDR3 DNA: TGTGCCAGCAGCGGCGGTTTGGAACAGGTGAACACTGAAGCTTTCTTT
D gene: TRBD1; clone size: .; V gene: TRBV14; J gene: TRBJ1-6; CDR3 protein: CASRPGQGNNSPLHF; CDR3 DNA: TGTGCCAGCAGACCGGGACAGGGGAATAATTCACCCCTCCACTTT
D gene: TRBD1; clone size: .; V gene: TRBV5-6; J gene: TRBJ1-1; CDR3 protein: CASSGDRVMNTEAFF; CDR3 DNA: TGTGCCAGCAGCGGTGACAGGGTGATGAACACTGAAGCTTTCTTT
D gene: TRBD1; clone size: .; V gene: TRBV9; J gene: TRBJ2-1; CDR3 protein: CASSATWNPGTGRFF; CDR3 DNA: TGTGCCAGCAGCGCCACTTGGAACCCGGGGACAGGGCGGTTCTTC
D gene: .; clone size: few; V gene: TRBV7-9; J gene: TRBJ2-3; CDR3 protein: CASSLVEGGVNTQYF; CDR3 DNA: TGTGCCAGCAGCTTAGTAGAAGGGGGTGTTAATACGCAGTATTTT
D gene: .; clone size: once; V gene: TRBV25-1; J gene: TRBJ2-5; CDR3 protein: CASSVGAGAYF; CDR3 DNA: .
D gene: .; clone size: .; V gene: TRBV5-1; J gene: TRBJ2-3; CDR3 protein: CASSLVGQGPDTQYF; CDR3 DNA: TGCGCCAGCAGCTTAGTCGGGCAGGGCCCAGATACGCAGTATTTT
D gene: .; clone size: once; V gene: TRBV9; J gene: TRBJ1-5; CDR3 protein: CASSIGTGNQPQHF; CDR3 DNA: TGTGCCAGCAGCATCGGGACGGGGAATCAGCCCCAGCATTTT
D gene: .; clone size: .; V gene: TRBV2; J gene: TRBJ2-5; CDR3 protein: CASMGRVETQYF; CDR3 DNA: TGTGCCAGCATGGGCAGGGTAGAGACCCAGTACTTC
D gene: TRBD1; clone size: .; V gene: TRBV5-1; J gene: TRBJ2-7; CDR3 protein: CASTPGQGLAEQYF; CDR3 DNA: TGCGCCAGCACCCCGGGACAGGGCCTTGCTGAGCAGTACTTC
D gene: .; clone size: once; V gene: TRBV19; J gene: TRBJ1-3; CDR3 protein: CASTSDRYSGNTIYF; CDR3 DNA: TGTGCCAGTACCTCCGACAGGTACTCTGGAAACACCATATATTTT
D gene: .; clone size: .; V gene: TRBV7-9; J gene: TRBJ1-5; CDR3 protein: CASTHSGRNQPQHF; CDR3 DNA: TGTGCCAGCACCCATAGTGGTCGCAATCAGCCCCAGCATTTT
D gene: TRBD1; clone size: .; V gene: TRBV5-4; J gene: TRBJ2-3; CDR3 protein: CASRRTGGFTDTQYF; CDR3 DNA: TGTGCCAGCAGGCGAACAGGGGGCTTCACAGATACGCAGTATTTT